These T cell receptor beta chains were read from a single sample in a study of T cells after posttransplantation cyclophosphamide. Data came from immunoSEQ multiplex PCR; TCRdb stores just in-frame clones and leaves some out. Among tens of thousands of clones listed, 80% to 95% were seen once. Sequencing input: PBMCs. These receptors were collected from a woman in her 30s in good health and a related stem cell transplant donor. Both conserved end residues are trimmed from each CDR3.

V gene,CDR3 length,CDR3 protein
TRBV6-4,12,ASSARGATDAQY
TRBV11-1,16,ASSPRTGRGTTNEKLF
TRBV9,13,ASSVGTGVLYEQY
TRBV4-1,12,ASSQDWLYNEQF
TRBV7-6,13,ASSPGQPTHNEQF
TRBV27,11,ASSFTRSYEQY
TRBV7-2,13,ASSVGQGNYNEQF
TRBV7-9,12,ASSPWDNSYEQY
TRBV19,12,ASSETGGYQPQH
TRBV19,13,ASSIGDRVISPLH
TRBV5-1,14,ASSPRTSGGGETQY
TRBV7-2,12,ASSFSISSYEQY
TRBV4-2,13,ASSQGPVMNTEAF
TRBV10-3,10,AISDRYTEAF